This entry lists 8 T cell receptor beta chains sequenced from one sample in a study of neoadjuvant nivolumab and ipilimumab in lung cancer. Using immunoSEQ multiplex PCR, the repertoire was profiled, and TCRdb retains in-frame clones only, with some absent. The sample includes tens of thousands of clones, around nine tenths of them seen just once. Source: blood, taken before neoadjuvant nivolumab, alone or with ipilimumab. These receptors originate from an adult with non-small cell lung cancer. Some clones in this sample may be carry-over from other donors' samples.

J is TRBJ2-1 and V is TRBV9, with 8 bases aligning to TRBD2. Trimming removed 0 bases from V and 6 bases from J; junction bases left unmatched: 5. Germline-derived CDR1 and CDR2 are SGDLS and YYNGEE. This CDR3 is 15 amino acids long. CDR3 coding DNA: TGTGCCAGCAGCGTAGACCAGCGGGAGTCCAATGAGCAGTTCTTC. The encoded protein is CASSVDQRESNEQFF.

This chain connects TRBV5-4 to TRBJ2-2, with D unresolved. Looked up from germline, CDR1 is SGHNT and CDR2 is YYREEE (reference sequence). The CDR3 is 13 amino acids. V shed 3 bases and J shed 2 bases, with 5 bases lying between them. CDR3 nucleotides: TGTGCCAGCAGCTATATTAACACCGGGGAGCTGTTTTTT. This encodes CASSYINTGELFF. Using reference TRBV5-4 and TRBJ2-2 for the parts outside the CDR3, the full variable domain is ETGVTQSPTHLIKTRGQQVTLRCSSQSGHNTVSWYQQALGQGPQFIFQYYREEENGRGNFPPRFSGLQFPNYSSELNVNALELDDSALYLCASSYINTGELFFGEGSRLTVL.

The chain couples TRBV29-1 to TRBJ1-1; D unclear. CDR1 and CDR2 (germline): SQVTM, ANQGSEA. V was clipped by 3 bases and J by 5 bases, with 19 bases between them. The CDR3 loop spans 15 amino acids. CDR3 sequence (DNA): TGCAGCGTTGATGGCCCCCTCCGGCGAGAGACTGAAGCTTTCTTT. Translating it yields CSVDGPLRRETEAFF.

This rearrangement joins TRBV2 to TRBJ2-3; the D is unclear. V lost 8 bases, J lost 5 bases, and 8 bases lay in between. Germline V gives CDR1 SNHLY, CDR2 FYNNEI. This CDR3 region has 11 residues. CDR3 sequence (DNA): TGTGCCAGCGAAGACCGAGATACGCAGTATTTT. As protein: CASEDRDTQYF.

V gene TRBV7-9 combines with J gene TRBJ2-3; TRBD2 agrees at 10 bases. Germline V CDR1 and CDR2: SEHNR, FQNEAQ (reference sequence). The CDR3 sequence is 14 residues long. J lost 5 bases, V lost 5 bases, and 4 bases had no gene match. The CDR3 here is CASSRGLAEDTQYF. The CDR3 bases are TGTGCCAGCAGCAGAGGACTAGCGGAAGATACGCAGTATTTT.

This clone was detected only a few times. V is TRBV25-1 and J is TRBJ1-1, with 8 bases aligning to TRBD1. The CDR3 covers 13 residues. V gave up 3 bases and J gave up 4 bases; unmatched junction bases: 1. Germline lookup yields CDR1 MGHDK and CDR2 SYGVNS. The CDR3 nucleotides are TGTGCCAGCAGTGACAGGGGGCTCACTGAAGCTTTCTTT. Amino acid sequence: CASSDRGLTEAFF.

This rearrangement joins TRBV29-1 to TRBJ2-2, with 8 bases identical to TRBD1. With 5 bases clipped from V and 7 bases from J, the junction kept 12 bases outside the gene matches. The CDR3 spans 15 residues. Germline CDR1 reads SQVTM; CDR2 reads ANQGSEA. The CDR3: CSVNMGQGAGGELFF. CDR3 nucleotides: TGCAGCGTTAATATGGGTCAGGGGGCAGGCGGGGAGCTGTTTTTT.

CDR3: CASSKGQGNEKLFF. In DNA form, the CDR3 reads TGCGCCAGCAGCAAGGGACAGGGAAATGAAAAACTGTTTTTT. This rearrangement joins TRBV5-1 to TRBJ1-4, with 9 bases lining up with TRBD1. The CDR3 has 14 residues. The V gene end was trimmed by 4 bases and the J gene end by 5 bases; junction bases not matched to a gene: 3. Germline loops: CDR1 SGHRS, CDR2 YFSETQ.